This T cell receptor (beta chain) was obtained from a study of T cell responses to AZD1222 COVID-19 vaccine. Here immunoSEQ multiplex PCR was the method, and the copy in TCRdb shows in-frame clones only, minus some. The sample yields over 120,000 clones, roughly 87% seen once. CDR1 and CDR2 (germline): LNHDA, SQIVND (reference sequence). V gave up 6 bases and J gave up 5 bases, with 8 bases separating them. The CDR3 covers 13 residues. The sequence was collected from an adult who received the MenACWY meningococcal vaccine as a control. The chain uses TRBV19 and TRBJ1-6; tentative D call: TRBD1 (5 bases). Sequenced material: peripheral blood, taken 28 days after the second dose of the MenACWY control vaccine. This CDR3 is CASRDNDNSPLHF. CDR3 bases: TGTGCCAGTAGGGACAATGATAATTCACCCCTCCACTTT.